This T cell receptor beta chain appears in the sequencing data of a study of blood T cell repertoires in COVID-19. Study information: The origin of the acute and convalescent COVID-19 samples was the United States, Italy and Spain. The analysed material was cDNA or gDNA that came from T cells, B-cell-depleted T cells, or PBMCs.

Under the authors' procedure: Using reference gene primer amplification, nucleated cell counts were estimated. TCRdb's copy holds only in-frame clones and misses some; the assay was immunoSEQ multiplex PCR. V and J calls and clone size come straight from that table; D and trimming were deduced from the DNA. The repertoire holds hundreds of thousands of clones, with approximately 90% as singletons. A word on this clone: Other DNA sequences of this sample code for an identical CDR3.

The CDR3 runs to 13 residues. Germline lookup yields CDR1 SGHRS and CDR2 YFSETQ. Trimming shortened V by 0 bases and J by 4 bases, and 7 bases separated the two germline ends. The sequencing sample was made of peripheral blood. The J gene is TRBJ2-5, the V gene TRBV5-1, with D perhaps matching TRBD1 (5 bases). The TCR originated in a woman aged 25 to 39 who had recovered from COVID-19. DNA of the CDR3: TGCGCCAGCAGCTTGGGGGGCGGAGAGACCCAGTACTTC. Its protein is CASSLGGGETQYF.